These 3 T cell receptor beta chains originate from one sample sequenced in a study of shared clonotypes between healthy human individuals. Only in-frame clones appear in the TCRdb table, and some are missing; sequencing was by immunoSEQ multiplex PCR. The sample lists some 2.1 million clones; around 95% were seen once. Sequenced input: naive CD4+ T cells sorted from blood. Regarding subset: CD45RA+ positively selected. These receptors originate from a young man in good health.

V and J are TRBV6-5 and TRBJ1-4; weak D call: TRBD1 (5 bases). Trimming pared 6 bases from V and 8 bases from J, leaving 16 bases between. In germline, CDR1 is MNHEY, CDR2 SVGAGI. The CDR3 is 14 residues long. The CDR3 loop is CASSSRGVEEKLFF. The CDR3 nucleotides are TGTGCCAGCAGCTCCCGGGGGGTCGAAGAAAAACTGTTTTTT.

In DNA, the CDR3 is TGTGCCAGCAGCTTATCGTTCGCGAACACTGAAGCTTTCTTT. Translated: CASSLSFANTEAFF. The V and J genes are TRBV11-2 and TRBJ1-1; unclear D gene. Germline values: CDR1 SGHAT, CDR2 FQNNGV. V was trimmed by 2 bases and J by 1 base, leaving 8 bases between them. The CDR3 covers 14 residues.

The chain employs TRBV9 and TRBJ2-1; the D is unclear. The V gene lost 0 bases and the J gene lost 3 bases, with 10 bases spanning the gap. CDR3 size: 15 residues. The V gene's germline CDR1 is SGDLS and CDR2 YYNGEE. This chain's CDR3 is CASSVEGTDYNEQFF. The CDR3 bases are TGTGCCAGCAGCGTAGAGGGTACTGACTACAATGAGCAGTTCTTC.